Below, 10 T cell receptor beta chains from the same sample are listed, as sequenced in a study of T cells expressing NK-cell markers. TCRdb reworked the 5' RACE reads into one entry per CDR3 protein, no DNA. The sample totals 550,000 to 600,000 distinct CDR3 sequences; its top ten clones hold about 3.6%. The sequencing sample was made of blood T cells: a sorted CD56 or NKG2C T cell subset, CD4+ or CD8+ T cells, or bulk PBMC T cells (not recorded which). The receptors originated from a man younger than 35 in good health.

This chain's CDR3 is CASSHRDRGIITDQPQHF. V and J are TRBV23-1 and TRBJ1-5; TCRdb names TRBD1, which stays unverified in the absence of DNA. TRBV23-1 is identified as an open reading frame with a role that is uncertain. The CDR3 contains 18 residues.

J is TRBJ1-1 and V is TRBV13; absent DNA, TCRdb's TRBD1 call cannot be checked. The CDR3 loop spans 14 amino acids. Germline CDR1 is PRHDT and CDR2 is FYEKMQ (reference sequence). CDR3 sequence reads: CASSSGTGATEAFF. Based on the CDR3 plus reference TRBV13 and TRBJ1-1, the full variable domain is AAGVIQSPRHLIKEKRETATLKCYPIPRHDTVYWYQQGPGQDPQFLISFYEKMQSDKGSIPDRFSAQQFSDYHSELNMSSLELGDSALYFCASSSGTGATEAFFGQGTRLTVV.

The rearrangement links TRBV7-9 to TRBJ2-7; TCRdb's D call, TRBD1, is unchecked because there is no DNA. The CDR3 extends over 16 amino acids. Germline CDR1 reads SEHNR; CDR2 reads FQNEAQ (reference sequence). The CDR3 sequence: CASSLGLFDSRDEQYF.

The chain recombines TRBV7-9 with TRBJ2-5. The CDR3 covers 15 residues. Germline V gene sequence: CDR1 SEHNR, CDR2 FQNEAQ (reference sequence). CDR3 loop: CASSDSGSLGETQYF.

The chain employs TRBV6-5 and TRBJ2-5; the TCRdb D gene call, TRBD2, has no DNA to confirm it. From germline, CDR1 is MNHEY and CDR2 SVGAGI. This CDR3 region has 16 residues. The CDR3 is CASSSRVPIGRETQYF.

This rearrangement joins TRBV12-3 or TRBV12-4 to TRBJ2-7; the D call of TRBD2 rests on TCRdb alone, since no DNA is present to check it. The CDR3 runs 13 residues. The CDR3 is CASNVLAQGEQYF.

The rearrangement links TRBV7-9 to TRBJ2-4; the TRBD1 assignment by TCRdb is unverifiable without DNA. Germline loops: CDR1 SEHNR, CDR2 FQNEAQ (reference sequence). This CDR3 spans 15 amino acids. The CDR3 is CASSPLLGTKNIQYF.

J is TRBJ2-6 and V is TRBV2; TCRdb designates TRBD1, a call that cannot be tested without DNA. This CDR3 contains 16 residues. CDR1 and CDR2 from the germline V gene are SNHLY and FYNNEI. CDR3 region: CASSRDRPGGANVLTF.

The J gene is TRBJ2-1, the V gene TRBV21-1; TCRdb proposes TRBD1, but this gene call is untestable without DNA. TRBV21-1 is a pseudogene locus. The CDR3 covers 17 residues. The CDR3 protein is CASSKVPGGVSYNEQFF.

The chain links TRBV5-1 to TRBJ1-1. Looked up from germline, CDR1 is SGHRS and CDR2 is YFSETQ. CDR3 length equals 13 residues. The CDR3 is CASSGETNTEAFF.